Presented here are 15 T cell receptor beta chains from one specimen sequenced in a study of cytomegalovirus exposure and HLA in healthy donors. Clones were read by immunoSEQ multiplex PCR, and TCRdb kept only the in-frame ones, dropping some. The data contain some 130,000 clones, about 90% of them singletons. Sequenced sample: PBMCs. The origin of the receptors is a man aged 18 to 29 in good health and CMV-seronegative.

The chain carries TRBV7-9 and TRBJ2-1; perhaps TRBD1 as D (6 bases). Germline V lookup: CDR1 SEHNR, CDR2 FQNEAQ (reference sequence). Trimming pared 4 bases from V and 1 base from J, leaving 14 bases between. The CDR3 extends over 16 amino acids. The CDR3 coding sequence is TGTGCCAGCAGCTCTACCGGGACAACATCCTACAATGAGCAGTTCTTC. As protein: CASSSTGTTSYNEQFF. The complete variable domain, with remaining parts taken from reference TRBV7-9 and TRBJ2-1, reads DTGVSQNPRHKITKRGQNVTFRCDPISEHNRLYWYRQTLGQGPEFLTYFQNEAQLEKSRLLSDRFSAERPKGSFSTLEIQRTEQGDSAMYLCASSSTGTTSYNEQFFGPGTRLTVL.

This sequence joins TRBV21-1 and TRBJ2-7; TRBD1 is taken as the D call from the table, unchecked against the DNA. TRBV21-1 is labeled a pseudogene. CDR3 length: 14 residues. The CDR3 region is CASSNPRVRIWQYF. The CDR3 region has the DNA TGTGCCAGCAGCAATCCCAGGGTCCGTATTTGGCAGTACTTC.

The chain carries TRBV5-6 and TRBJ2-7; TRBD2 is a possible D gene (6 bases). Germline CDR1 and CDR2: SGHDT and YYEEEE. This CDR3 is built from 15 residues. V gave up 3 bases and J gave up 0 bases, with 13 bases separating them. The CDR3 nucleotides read TGTGCCAGCAGCTGGCGGGGCGGGGCCTCCTACGAGCAGTACTTC. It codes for CASSWRGGASYEQYF.

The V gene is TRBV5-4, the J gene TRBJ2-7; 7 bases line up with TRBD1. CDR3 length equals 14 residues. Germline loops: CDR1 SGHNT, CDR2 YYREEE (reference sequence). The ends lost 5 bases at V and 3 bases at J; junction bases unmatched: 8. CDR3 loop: CASSVGQADYEQYF. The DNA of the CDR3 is TGTGCCAGCAGTGTAGGACAGGCCGACTACGAGCAGTACTTC.

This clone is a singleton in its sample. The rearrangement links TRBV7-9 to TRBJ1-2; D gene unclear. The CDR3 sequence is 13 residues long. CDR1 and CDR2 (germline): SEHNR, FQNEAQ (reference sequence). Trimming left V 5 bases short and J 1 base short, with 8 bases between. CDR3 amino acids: CASSPSFNYGYTF. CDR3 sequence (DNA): TGTGCCAGCAGCCCCTCCTTTAACTATGGCTACACCTTC.

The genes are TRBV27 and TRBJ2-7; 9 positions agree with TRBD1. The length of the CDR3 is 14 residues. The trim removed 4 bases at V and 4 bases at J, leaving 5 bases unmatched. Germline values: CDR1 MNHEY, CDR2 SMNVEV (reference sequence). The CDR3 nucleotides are TGTGCCAGCAGTTCCGGGACAGGGAAATACGAGCAGTACTTC. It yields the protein CASSSGTGKYEQYF.

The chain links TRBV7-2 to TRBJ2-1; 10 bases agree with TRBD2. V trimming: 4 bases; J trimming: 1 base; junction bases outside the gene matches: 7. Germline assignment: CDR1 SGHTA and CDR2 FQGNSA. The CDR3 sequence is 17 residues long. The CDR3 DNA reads TGTGCCAGCAGCTCCTTCCCTAGCGGGAGTTCCTACAATGAGCAGTTCTTC. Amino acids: CASSSFPSGSSYNEQFF.

The chain's CDR3 is CASTRTANTEAFF. The CDR3 region has the DNA TGTGCCAGCACCCGGACAGCGAACACTGAAGCTTTCTTT. The chain employs TRBV2 and TRBJ1-1; TRBD1 is a possible D gene (6 bases). The V end lost 7 bases, the J end lost 1 base, and 10 bases lay between the germline ends. Per germline, CDR1 SNHLY and CDR2 FYNNEI. CDR3 size: 13 residues.

Here the CDR3 DNA reads TGTGCCAGCAGCTCCTCTATAGAAGACAGGACAATTCGGCGGTACGAGCAGTACTTC. Translating it yields CASSSSIEDRTIRRYEQYF. V gene TRBV5-6 combines with J gene TRBJ2-7; D possibly corresponds to TRBD1 (6 bases). The germline V and J ends were trimmed by 3 bases and 4 bases, with 29 bases remaining between them. The germline V gene encodes CDR1 SGHDT and CDR2 YYEEEE. The CDR3 runs 19 residues.

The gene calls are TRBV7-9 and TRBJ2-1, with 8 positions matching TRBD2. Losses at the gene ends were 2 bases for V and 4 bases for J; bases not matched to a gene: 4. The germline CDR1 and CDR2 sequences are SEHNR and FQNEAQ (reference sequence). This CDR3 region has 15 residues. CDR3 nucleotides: TGTGCCAGCAGCTTACGCGGGGGGTATTACAATGAGCAGTTCTTC. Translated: CASSLRGGYYNEQFF.

The CDR3 sequence is CASSLGQTNYGYTF. In DNA form, the CDR3 reads TGTGCCAGCAGCTTAGGGCAGACAAACTATGGCTACACCTTC. The rearrangement uses TRBV11-2 and TRBJ1-2, with D unresolved. The germline V and J ends were trimmed by 1 base and 2 bases, with 8 bases remaining between them. There are 14 residues in the CDR3. CDR1 is SGHAT and CDR2 is FQNNGV in the germline V gene.

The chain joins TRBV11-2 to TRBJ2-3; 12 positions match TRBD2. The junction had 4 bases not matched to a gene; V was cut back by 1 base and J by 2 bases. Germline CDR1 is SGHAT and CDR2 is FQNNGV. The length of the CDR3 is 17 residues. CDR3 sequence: CASSLAGLAGPTDTQYF. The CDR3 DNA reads TGTGCCAGCAGCTTAGCTGGACTAGCGGGACCCACAGATACGCAGTATTTT.

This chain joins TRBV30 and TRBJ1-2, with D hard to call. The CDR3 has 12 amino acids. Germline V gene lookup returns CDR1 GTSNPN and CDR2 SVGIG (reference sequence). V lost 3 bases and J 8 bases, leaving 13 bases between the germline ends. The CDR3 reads CAWSAEAGGYTF. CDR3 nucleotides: TGTGCCTGGAGCGCGGAGGCGGGGGGCTACACCTTC.

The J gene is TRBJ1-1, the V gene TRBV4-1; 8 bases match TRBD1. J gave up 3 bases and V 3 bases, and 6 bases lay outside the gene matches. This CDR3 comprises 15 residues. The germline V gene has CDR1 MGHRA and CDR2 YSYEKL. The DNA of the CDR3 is TGCGCCAGCAGCCATTACAGGGGGTACGACACTGAAGCTTTCTTT. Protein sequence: CASSHYRGYDTEAFF.

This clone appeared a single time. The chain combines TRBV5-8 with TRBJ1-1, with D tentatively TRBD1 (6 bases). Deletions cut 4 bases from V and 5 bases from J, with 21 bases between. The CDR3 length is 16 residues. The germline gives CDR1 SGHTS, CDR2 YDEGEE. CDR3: CASSAGGGRLGTEAFF. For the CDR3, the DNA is TGTGCCAGCAGCGCCGGCGGGGGCCGCCTAGGAACTGAAGCTTTCTTT.